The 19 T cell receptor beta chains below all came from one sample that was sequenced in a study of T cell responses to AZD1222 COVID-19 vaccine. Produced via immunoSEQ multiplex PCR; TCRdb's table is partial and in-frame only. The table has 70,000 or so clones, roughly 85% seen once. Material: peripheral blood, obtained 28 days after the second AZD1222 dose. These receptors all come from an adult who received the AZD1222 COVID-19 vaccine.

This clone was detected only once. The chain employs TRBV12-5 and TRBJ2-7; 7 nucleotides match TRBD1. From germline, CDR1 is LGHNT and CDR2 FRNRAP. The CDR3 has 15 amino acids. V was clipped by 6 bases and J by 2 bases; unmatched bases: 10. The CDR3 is CASGLYRGQAYEQYF. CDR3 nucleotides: TGTGCTAGTGGCTTATACAGGGGCCAAGCCTACGAGCAGTACTTC.

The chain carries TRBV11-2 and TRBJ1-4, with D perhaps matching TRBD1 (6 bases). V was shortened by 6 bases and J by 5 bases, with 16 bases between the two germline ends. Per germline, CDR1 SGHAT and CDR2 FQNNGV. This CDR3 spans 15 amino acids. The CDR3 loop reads CASSQQQGRNEKLFF. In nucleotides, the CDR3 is TGTGCCAGCAGTCAGCAACAGGGACGCAATGAAAAACTGTTTTTT.

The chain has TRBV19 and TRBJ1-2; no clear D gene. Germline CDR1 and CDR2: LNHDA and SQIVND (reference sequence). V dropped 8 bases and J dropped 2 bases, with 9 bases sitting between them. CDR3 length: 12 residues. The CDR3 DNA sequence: TGTGCCAGTGGTGCAGGAAACTATGGCTACACCTTC. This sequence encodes CASGAGNYGYTF.

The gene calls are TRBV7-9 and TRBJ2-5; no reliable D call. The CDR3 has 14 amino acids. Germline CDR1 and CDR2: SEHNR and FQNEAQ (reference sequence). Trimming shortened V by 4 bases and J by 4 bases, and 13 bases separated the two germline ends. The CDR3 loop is CASSSPKRVETQYF. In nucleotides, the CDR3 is TGTGCCAGCAGCTCCCCCAAAAGGGTAGAGACCCAGTACTTC.

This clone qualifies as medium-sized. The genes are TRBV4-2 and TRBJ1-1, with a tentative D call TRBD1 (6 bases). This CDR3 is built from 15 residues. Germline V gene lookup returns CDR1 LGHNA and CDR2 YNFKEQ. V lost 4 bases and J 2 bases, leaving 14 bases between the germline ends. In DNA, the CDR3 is TGTGCCAGCAGCCGAGGGGGAGGGGACAACACTGAAGCTTTCTTT. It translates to CASSRGGGDNTEAFF.

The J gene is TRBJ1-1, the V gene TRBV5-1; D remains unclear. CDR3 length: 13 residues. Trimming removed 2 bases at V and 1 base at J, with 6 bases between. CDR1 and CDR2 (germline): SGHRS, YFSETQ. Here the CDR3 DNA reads TGCGCCAGCAGCTTAACTAGGAACACTGAAGCTTTCTTT. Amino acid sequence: CASSLTRNTEAFF.

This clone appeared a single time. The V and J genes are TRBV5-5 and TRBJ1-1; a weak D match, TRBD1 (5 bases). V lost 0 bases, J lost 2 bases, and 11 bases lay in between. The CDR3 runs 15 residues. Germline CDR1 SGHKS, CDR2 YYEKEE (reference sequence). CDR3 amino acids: CASSLASGPNTEAFF. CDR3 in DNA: TGTGCCAGCAGCTTGGCCTCGGGACCAAACACTGAAGCTTTCTTT.

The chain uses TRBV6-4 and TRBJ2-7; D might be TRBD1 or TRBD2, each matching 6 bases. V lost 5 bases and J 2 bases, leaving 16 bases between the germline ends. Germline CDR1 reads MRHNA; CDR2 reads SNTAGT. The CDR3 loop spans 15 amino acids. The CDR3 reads CASSRDGGAPYEQYF. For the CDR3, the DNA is TGTGCCAGCAGTCGCGACGGGGGCGCCCCCTACGAGCAGTACTTC.

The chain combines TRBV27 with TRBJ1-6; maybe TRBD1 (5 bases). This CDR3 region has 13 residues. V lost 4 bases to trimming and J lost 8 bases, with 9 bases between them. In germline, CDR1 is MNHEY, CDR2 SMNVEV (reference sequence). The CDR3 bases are TGTGCCAGCAGTTCGCAGGGTGATTCACCCCTCCACTTT. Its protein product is CASSSQGDSPLHF.

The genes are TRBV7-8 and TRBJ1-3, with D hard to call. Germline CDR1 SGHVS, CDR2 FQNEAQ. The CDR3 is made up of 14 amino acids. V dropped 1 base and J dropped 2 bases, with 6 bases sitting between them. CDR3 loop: CASSLGNPGNTIYF. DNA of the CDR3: TGTGCCAGCAGCTTAGGGAACCCTGGAAACACCATATATTTT.

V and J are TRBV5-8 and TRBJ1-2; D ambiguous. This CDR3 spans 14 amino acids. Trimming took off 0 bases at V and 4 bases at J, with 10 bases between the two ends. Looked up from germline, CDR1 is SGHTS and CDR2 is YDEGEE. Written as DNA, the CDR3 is TGTGCCAGCAGCTTGGCGGGAATGGGCTATGGCTACACCTTC. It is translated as CASSLAGMGYGYTF.

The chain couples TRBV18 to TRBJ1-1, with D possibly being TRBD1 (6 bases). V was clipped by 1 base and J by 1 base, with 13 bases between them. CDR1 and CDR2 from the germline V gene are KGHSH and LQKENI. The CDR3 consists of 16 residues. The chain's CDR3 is CASSPLPGRGNTEAFF. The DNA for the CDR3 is TGTGCCAGCTCACCACTACCTGGCAGGGGGAACACTGAAGCTTTCTTT.

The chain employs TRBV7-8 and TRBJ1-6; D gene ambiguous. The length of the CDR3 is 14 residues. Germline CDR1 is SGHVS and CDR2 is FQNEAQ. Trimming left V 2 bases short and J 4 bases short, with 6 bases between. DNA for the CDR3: TGTGCCAGCAGCTTATCGGTTTATAATTCACCCCTCCACTTT. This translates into CASSLSVYNSPLHF. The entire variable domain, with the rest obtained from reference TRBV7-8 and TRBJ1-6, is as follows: GAGVSQSPRYKVAKRGQDVALRCDPISGHVSLFWYQQALGQGPEFLTYFQNEAQLDKSGLPSDRFFAERPEGSVSTLKIQRTQQEDSAVYLCASSLSVYNSPLHFGNGTRLTVT.

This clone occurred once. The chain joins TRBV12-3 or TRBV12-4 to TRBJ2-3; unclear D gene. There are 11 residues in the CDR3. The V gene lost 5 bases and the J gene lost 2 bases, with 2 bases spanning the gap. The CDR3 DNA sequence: TGTGCCAGCAGTCACACAGATACGCAGTATTTT. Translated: CASSHTDTQYF.

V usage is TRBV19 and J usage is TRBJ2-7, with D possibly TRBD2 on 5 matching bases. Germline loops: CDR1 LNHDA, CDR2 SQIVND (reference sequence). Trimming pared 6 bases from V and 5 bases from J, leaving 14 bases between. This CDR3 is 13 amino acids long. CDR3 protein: CASSTGIPNEQYF. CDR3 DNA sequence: TGTGCCAGTAGCACCGGGATCCCAAACGAGCAGTACTTC.

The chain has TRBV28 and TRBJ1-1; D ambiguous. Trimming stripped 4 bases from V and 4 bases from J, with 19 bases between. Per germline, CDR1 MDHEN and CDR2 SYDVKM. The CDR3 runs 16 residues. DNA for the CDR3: TGTGCCAGCAGTTATGGGCGGAGGAATTTTGGCACTGAAGCTTTCTTT. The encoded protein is CASSYGRRNFGTEAFF.

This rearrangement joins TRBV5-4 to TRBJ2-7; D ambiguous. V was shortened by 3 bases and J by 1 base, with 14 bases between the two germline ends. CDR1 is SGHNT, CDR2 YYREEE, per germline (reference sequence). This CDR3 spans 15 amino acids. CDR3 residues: CASSSPWEGSYEQYF. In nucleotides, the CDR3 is TGTGCCAGCAGCTCCCCGTGGGAAGGGTCCTACGAGCAGTACTTC.

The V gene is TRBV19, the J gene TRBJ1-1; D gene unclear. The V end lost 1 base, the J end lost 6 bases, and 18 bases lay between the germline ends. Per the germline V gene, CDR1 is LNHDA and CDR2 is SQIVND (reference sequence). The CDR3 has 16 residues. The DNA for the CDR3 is TGTGCCAGTAGTATAGGAATCGGCACGGGAGTCGCTGAAGCTTTCTTT. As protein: CASSIGIGTGVAEAFF.

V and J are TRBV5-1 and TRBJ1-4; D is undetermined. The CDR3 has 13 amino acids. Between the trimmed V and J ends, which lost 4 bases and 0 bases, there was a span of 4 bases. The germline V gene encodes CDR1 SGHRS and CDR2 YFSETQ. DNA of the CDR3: TGCGCCAGCAGCCGGACAACTAATGAAAAACTGTTTTTT. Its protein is CASSRTTNEKLFF. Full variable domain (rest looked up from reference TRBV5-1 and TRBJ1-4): KAGVTQTPRYLIKTRGQQVTLSCSPISGHRSVSWYQQTPGQGLQFLFEYFSETQRNKGNFPGRFSGRQFSNSRSEMNVSTLELGDSALYLCASSRTTNEKLFFGSGTQLSVL.